This T cell receptor beta chain is from a study of T cell responses to AZD1222 COVID-19 vaccine. Study summary: Some second doses came at about 4 weeks and others at about 12 weeks; these were pooled.

Unmatched junction bases numbered 12, after V lost 5 bases and J lost 5 bases. CDR1 and CDR2 from the germline V gene are SEHNR and FQNEAQ (reference sequence). The CDR3 runs 15 residues. This clone was seen once. Its antigen remains unknown. General study points: Targets within unmutated variant regions were reportedly found for nearly half of spike-specific TCRs. None of the repertoires were sampled until the peak T cell response had passed.

Clones were sequenced by immunoSEQ multiplex PCR, and TCRdb holds only the in-frame ones, with some missing. The sample lists about 56,000 clones; 70% to 90% were seen once. The chain links TRBV7-9 to TRBJ2-7; 7 nucleotides align to TRBD2. The TCR originated in an adult in good health. The material was peripheral blood, obtained on day 0 of AZD1222 vaccination. The CDR3 protein is CASSPLMRGRDEQYF. CDR3 nucleotide sequence: TGTGCCAGCAGCCCTTTAATGCGGGGGAGGGACGAGCAGTACTTC.